The 8 T cell receptor beta chains below come from one sample, sequenced in a study of graft-versus-host responses after intestinal transplantation. Assay used: immunoSEQ multiplex PCR; TCRdb lists only in-frame clones, some missing. The sample lists 90,000 to 95,000 clones, around nine tenths occurring once. Antigens for these TCRs are unknown. The sequencing here drew on unstimulated CD8+ T cells sorted from spleen or lymph node cells, taken before intestinal transplant. All receptors derive from a human donor who received an intestinal transplant.

The chain combines TRBV19 with TRBJ2-1; 8 bases match TRBD2. This CDR3 spans 14 amino acids. Looked up from germline, CDR1 is LNHDA and CDR2 is SQIVND (reference sequence). With V trimmed by 6 bases and J by 10 bases, 11 bases remained unmatched. As DNA, the CDR3 is TGTGCCAGTAGCCCAACTAGCGGAGGGGGGGAGCAGTTCTTC. Its translation is CASSPTSGGGEQFF.

This chain links TRBV14 with TRBJ2-1, with D perhaps TRBD2 (5 bases). There are 13 residues in the CDR3. Per germline, CDR1 SGHDN and CDR2 FVKESK. The V end lost 0 bases, the J end lost 8 bases, and 8 bases lay between the germline ends. CDR3 in amino acids: CASSQETGDEQFF. CDR3 bases: TGTGCCAGCAGCCAAGAAACCGGGGATGAGCAGTTCTTC.

This clone came up once. The CDR3 DNA is TGTGCCAGCAGCTTAGATTGGGACAGGGAGACCCAGTACTTC. Encoded protein: CASSLDWDRETQYF. The chain carries TRBV7-9 and TRBJ2-5, with 8 bases that match TRBD1. V lost 1 base and J lost 5; bases outside the gene matches: 3. Germline V CDR1 and CDR2: SEHNR, FQNEAQ (reference sequence). CDR3 length: 14 residues.

The chain combines TRBV12-5 with TRBJ2-3; D is perhaps TRBD1 (5 bases). The ends were cut back, 4 bases at V and 6 bases at J, with 20 bases in the middle. The CDR3 has 16 amino acids. CDR1 and CDR2 (germline): LGHNT, FRNRAP. The CDR3 loop is CASGSPTDQSTDTQYF. The CDR3 nucleotides read TGTGCTAGTGGTTCGCCGACAGACCAATCTACGGATACGCAGTATTTT.

The chain uses TRBV11-2 and TRBJ2-1, with TRBD1 matching over 8 bases. Germline values: CDR1 SGHAT, CDR2 FQNNGV. After removal of 5 bases from V and 5 bases from J, the junction contained 5 bases not matched to a gene. The CDR3 is made up of 14 amino acids. As DNA, the CDR3 is TGTGCCAGCAGCCTCACGACAGGGGACAATGAGCAGTTCTTC. Translated: CASSLTTGDNEQFF.

The V call is TRBV7-9, the J call TRBJ2-3, with 7 positions matching TRBD1. Germline CDR1 is SEHNR and CDR2 is FQNEAQ (reference sequence). The CDR3 spans 16 residues. The V and J ends lost 5 bases and 4 bases, in that order; junction bases with no gene match: 12. The DNA for the CDR3 is TGTGCCAGCAGCCTACCTGACAGGGAGCTCGCAGATACGCAGTATTTT. Protein sequence: CASSLPDRELADTQYF.

This chain links TRBV7-9 with TRBJ2-7; the match to TRBD1 covers 8 bases. The CDR3 is made up of 16 amino acids. CDR1 is SEHNR and CDR2 is FQNEAQ in the germline V gene (reference sequence). J gave up 3 bases and V 1 base, and 8 bases lay outside the gene matches. Written as DNA, the CDR3 is TGTGCCAGCAGCTTAGTTGGGACAGGATTACTCTACGAGCAGTACTTC. Amino acid sequence: CASSLVGTGLLYEQYF.

The chain combines TRBV5-1 with TRBJ2-7; tentatively, D is TRBD1 (5 bases). CDR3 size: 12 residues. Deletions cut 5 bases from V and 0 bases from J, with 6 bases between. Germline CDR1 SGHRS, CDR2 YFSETQ. The CDR3 here is CASRDNSYEQYF. The CDR3 DNA reads TGCGCCAGCAGGGACAACTCCTACGAGCAGTACTTC.